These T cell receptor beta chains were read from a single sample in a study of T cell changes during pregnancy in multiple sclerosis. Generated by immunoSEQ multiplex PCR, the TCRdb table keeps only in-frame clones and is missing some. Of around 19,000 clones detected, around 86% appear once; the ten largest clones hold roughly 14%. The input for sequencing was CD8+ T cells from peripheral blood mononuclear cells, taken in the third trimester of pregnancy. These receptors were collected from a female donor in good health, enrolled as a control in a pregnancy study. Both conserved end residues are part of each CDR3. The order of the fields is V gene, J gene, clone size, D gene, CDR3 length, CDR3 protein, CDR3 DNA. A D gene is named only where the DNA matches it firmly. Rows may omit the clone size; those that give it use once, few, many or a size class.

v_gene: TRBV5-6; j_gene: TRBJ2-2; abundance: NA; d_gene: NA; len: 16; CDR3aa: CASSSSWTVNTGELFF; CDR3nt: TGTGCCAGCAGCTCCTCCTGGACTGTGAACACCGGGGAGCTGTTTTTT
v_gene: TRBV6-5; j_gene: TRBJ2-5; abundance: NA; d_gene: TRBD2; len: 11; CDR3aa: CASSSGGAQYF; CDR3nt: TGTGCCAGCAGTTCGGGGGGGGCCCAGTACTTC
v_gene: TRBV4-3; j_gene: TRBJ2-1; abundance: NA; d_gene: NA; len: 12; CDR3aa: CASSPGYNEQFF; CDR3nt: TGCGCCAGCAGCCCCGGGTACAATGAGCAGTTCTTC
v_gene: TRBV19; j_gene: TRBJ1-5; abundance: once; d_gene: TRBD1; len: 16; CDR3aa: CASSTEGQGATQPQHF; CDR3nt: TGTGCCAGTAGTACGGAGGGACAGGGAGCGACTCAGCCCCAGCATTTT
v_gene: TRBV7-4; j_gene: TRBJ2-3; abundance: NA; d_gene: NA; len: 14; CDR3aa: CASSPTGGTDTQYF; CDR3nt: TGTGCCAGCAGCCCGACCGGGGGTACAGATACGCAGTATTTT
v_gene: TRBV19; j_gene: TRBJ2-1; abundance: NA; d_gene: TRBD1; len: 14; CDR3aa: CASSVLGGFNEQFF; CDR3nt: TGTGCCAGTAGTGTATTAGGGGGCTTTAATGAGCAGTTCTTC
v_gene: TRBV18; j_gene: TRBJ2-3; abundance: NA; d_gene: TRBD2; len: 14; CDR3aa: CASSPGLGPDTQYF; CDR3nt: TGTGCCAGCTCACCAGGACTAGGACCAGATACGCAGTATTTT
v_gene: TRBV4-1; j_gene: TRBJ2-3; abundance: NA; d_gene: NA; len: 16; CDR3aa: CASSDRNRESTDTQYF; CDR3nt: TGCGCCAGCAGCGACCGGAACAGGGAAAGCACAGATACGCAGTATTTT
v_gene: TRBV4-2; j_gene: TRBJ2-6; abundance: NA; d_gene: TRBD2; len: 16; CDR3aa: CASSQTSVSGANVLTF; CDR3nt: TGTGCCAGCAGCCAAACTAGCGTCTCTGGGGCCAACGTCCTGACTTTC
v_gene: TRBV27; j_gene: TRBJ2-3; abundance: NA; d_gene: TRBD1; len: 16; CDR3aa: CASSHFTGTGGDTQYF; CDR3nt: TGTGCCAGCAGCCATTTTACCGGGACAGGTGGAGATACGCAGTATTTT
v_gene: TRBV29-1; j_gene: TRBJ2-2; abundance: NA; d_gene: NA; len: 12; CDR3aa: CSVLGAAGELFF; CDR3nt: TGCAGCGTCCTCGGAGCGGCCGGGGAGCTGTTTTTT
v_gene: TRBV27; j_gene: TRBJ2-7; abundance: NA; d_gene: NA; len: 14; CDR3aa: CASSLGILAGEQYF; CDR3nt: TGTGCCAGCAGTTTAGGGATCCTAGCCGGCGAGCAGTACTTC
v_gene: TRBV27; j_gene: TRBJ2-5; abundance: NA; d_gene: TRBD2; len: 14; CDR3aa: CASSLAGDQETQYF; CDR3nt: TGTGCCAGCAGTTTAGCGGGGGACCAAGAGACCCAGTACTTC
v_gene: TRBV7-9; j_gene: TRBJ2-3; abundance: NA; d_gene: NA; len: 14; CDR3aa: CASSLMLAGDTQYF; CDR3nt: TGTGCCAGCAGCTTAATGCTAGCAGGTGATACGCAGTATTTT
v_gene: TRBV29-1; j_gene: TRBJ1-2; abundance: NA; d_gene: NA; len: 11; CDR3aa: CSVVSEYGYTF; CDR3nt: TGCAGCGTTGTGAGTGAATATGGCTACACCTTC
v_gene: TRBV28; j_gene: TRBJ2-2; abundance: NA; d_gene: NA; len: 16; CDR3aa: CASSPTWGGPTGELFF; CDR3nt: TGTGCCAGCAGTCCAACTTGGGGAGGCCCCACCGGGGAGCTGTTTTTT
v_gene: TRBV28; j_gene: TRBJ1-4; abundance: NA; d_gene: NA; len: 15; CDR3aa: CASSSPGASGEKLFF; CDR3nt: TGTGCCAGCAGTTCCCCAGGGGCCTCGGGCGAAAAACTGTTTTTT
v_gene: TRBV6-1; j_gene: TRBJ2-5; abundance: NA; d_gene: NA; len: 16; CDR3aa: CASSEVRQRSQETQYF; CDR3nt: TGTGCCAGCAGTGAGGTGCGGCAGAGGAGCCAAGAGACCCAGTACTTC
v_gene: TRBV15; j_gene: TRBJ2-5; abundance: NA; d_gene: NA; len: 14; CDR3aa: CATSREGSQETQYF; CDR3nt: TGTGCCACCAGCAGAGAGGGTAGCCAGGAGACCCAGTACTTC
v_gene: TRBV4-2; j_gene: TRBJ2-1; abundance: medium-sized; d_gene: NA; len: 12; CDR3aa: CASSQDDSKQFF; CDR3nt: TGTGCCAGCAGCCAAGATGACTCGAAGCAGTTCTTC
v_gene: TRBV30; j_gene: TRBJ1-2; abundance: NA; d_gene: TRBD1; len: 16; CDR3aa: CAWSVFRQGASYGYTF; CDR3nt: TGTGCCTGGAGTGTATTTCGTCAGGGGGCTTCCTATGGCTACACCTTC
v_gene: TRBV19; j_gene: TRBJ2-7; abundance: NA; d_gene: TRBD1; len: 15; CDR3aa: CASSLTGTGAYEQYF; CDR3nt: TGTGCCAGTAGCCTCACCGGGACAGGGGCATACGAGCAGTACTTC
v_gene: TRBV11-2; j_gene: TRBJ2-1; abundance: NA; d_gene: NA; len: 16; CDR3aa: CASSLVLGASYNEQFF; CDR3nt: TGTGCCAGCAGCTTAGTCTTGGGGGCGTCCTACAATGAGCAGTTCTTC
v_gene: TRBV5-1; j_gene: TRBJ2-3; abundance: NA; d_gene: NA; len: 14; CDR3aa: CASRPASEGDTQYF; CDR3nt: TGCGCCAGCAGGCCAGCTAGCGAGGGGGATACGCAGTATTTT
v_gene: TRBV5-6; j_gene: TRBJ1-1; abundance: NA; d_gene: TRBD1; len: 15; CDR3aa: CASSFGQGMNTEAFF; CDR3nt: TGTGCCAGCAGCTTCGGACAGGGGATGAACACTGAAGCTTTCTTT
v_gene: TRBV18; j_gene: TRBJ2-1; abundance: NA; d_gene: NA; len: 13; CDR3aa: CASSPPPGNEQFF; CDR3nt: TGTGCCAGCTCACCACCGCCAGGAAATGAGCAGTTCTTC
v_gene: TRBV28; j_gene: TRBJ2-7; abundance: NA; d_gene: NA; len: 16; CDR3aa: CASSLLGQGFSYEQYF; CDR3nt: TGTGCCAGCAGTTTACTCGGGCAGGGGTTCTCCTACGAGCAGTACTTC
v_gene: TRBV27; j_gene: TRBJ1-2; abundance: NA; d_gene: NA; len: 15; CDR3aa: CASTLVAGINYGYTF; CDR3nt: TGTGCCAGCACCCTCGTGGCAGGCATTAACTATGGCTACACCTTC
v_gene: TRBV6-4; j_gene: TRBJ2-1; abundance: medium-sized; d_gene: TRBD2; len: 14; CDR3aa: CASSGGGAYNEQFF; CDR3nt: TGTGCCAGCAGTGGCGGGGGGGCCTACAATGAGCAGTTCTTC
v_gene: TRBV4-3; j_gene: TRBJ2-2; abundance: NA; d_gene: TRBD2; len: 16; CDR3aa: CASSQGLAAYTGELFF; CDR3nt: TGCGCCAGCAGCCAGGGACTAGCGGCTTACACCGGGGAGCTGTTTTTT
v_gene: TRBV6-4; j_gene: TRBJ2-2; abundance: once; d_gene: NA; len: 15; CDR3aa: CASSDSTRNTGELFF; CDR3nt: TGTGCCAGCAGTGACTCAACACGCAACACCGGGGAGCTGTTTTTT
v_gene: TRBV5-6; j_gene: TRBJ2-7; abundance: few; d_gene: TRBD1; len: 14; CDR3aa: CASSLAGQGYEQYF; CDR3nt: TGTGCCAGCAGCTTGGCCGGACAGGGCTACGAGCAGTACTTC
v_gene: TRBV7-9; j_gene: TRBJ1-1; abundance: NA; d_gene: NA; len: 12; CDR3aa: CASSFTGREAFF; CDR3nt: TGTGCCAGCAGCTTTACCGGGAGAGAAGCTTTCTTT
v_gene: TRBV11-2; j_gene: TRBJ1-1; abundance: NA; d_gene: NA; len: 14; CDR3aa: CASRVPGQNTEAFF; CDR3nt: TGTGCCAGCAGAGTTCCGGGACAGAACACTGAAGCTTTCTTT
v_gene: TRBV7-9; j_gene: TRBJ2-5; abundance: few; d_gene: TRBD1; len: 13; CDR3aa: CASSSGGLETQYF; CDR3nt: TGTGCCAGCAGCTCAGGGGGCCTGGAGACCCAGTACTTC
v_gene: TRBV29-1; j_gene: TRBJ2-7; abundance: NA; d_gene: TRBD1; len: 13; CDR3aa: CSVEDRGVGEQYF; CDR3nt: TGCAGCGTTGAGGACAGGGGGGTAGGGGAGCAGTACTTC
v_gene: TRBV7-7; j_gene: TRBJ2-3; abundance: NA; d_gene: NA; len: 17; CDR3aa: CASSLVWGGLGLDTQYF; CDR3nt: TGTGCCAGCAGCTTAGTCTGGGGGGGCCTAGGGTTAGATACGCAGTATTTT
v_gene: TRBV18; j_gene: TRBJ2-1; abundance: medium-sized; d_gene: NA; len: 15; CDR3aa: CASSPTGYSYNEQFF; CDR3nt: TGTGCCAGCTCACCTACAGGGTATTCCTACAATGAGCAGTTCTTC
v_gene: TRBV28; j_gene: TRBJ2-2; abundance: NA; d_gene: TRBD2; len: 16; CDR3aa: CASSFRAGVGTGELFF; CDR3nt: TGTGCCAGCAGTTTCCGGGCGGGGGTAGGGACCGGGGAGCTGTTTTTT
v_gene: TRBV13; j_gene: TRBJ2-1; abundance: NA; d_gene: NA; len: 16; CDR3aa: CASSYPDRFTYNEQFF; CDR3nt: TGTGCCAGCAGCTACCCGGACAGATTTACCTACAATGAGCAGTTCTTC
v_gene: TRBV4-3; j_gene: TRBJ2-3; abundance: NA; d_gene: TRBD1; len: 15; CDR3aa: CASSQGQGHTDTQYF; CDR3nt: TGCGCCAGCAGCCAAGGACAGGGCCATACAGATACGCAGTATTTT
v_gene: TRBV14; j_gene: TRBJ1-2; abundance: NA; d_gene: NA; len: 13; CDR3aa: CASSQVRDYGYTF; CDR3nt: TGTGCCAGCAGCCAAGTCAGGGACTATGGCTACACCTTC
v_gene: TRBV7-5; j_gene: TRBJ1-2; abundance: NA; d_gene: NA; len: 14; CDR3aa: CVRTQATADYGYTF; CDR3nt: TGTGTCAGAACCCAAGCGACGGCTGACTATGGCTACACCTTC
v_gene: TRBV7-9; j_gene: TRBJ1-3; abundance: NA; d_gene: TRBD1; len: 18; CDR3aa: CASIPGQGLGASGNTIYF; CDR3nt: TGTGCCAGCATACCGGGACAGGGGCTGGGAGCGTCTGGAAACACCATATATTTT
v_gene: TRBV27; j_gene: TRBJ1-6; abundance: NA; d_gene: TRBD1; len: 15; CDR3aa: CASSLFRQGTSPLHF; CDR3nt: TGTGCCAGCAGTTTGTTCCGACAGGGAACATCACCCCTCCACTTT